This T cell receptor beta chain was sequenced during a study of cytomegalovirus exposure and HLA in healthy donors. Researchers ran the PCR with 60 Vbeta and 13 Jbeta primers. Measured with immunoSEQ multiplex PCR; TCRdb has only the in-frame clones, and not every one. Among about 210,000 clones listed, about four fifths were seen once. CDR3 length: 13 amino acids. In germline, CDR1 is LNHDA, CDR2 SQIVND (reference sequence). Losses at the gene ends were 5 bases for V and 3 bases for J; bases not matched to a gene: 2. This clone was picked up one time. Sequenced: PBMCs. This TCR was recovered from a woman between 45 and 60 years old in good health and CMV-seropositive. The V gene is TRBV19, the J gene TRBJ1-2; TRBD1 matches at 8 bases. CDR3 protein: CASSPTGDYGYTF. CDR3 bases: TGTGCCAGTAGTCCGACAGGGGACTATGGCTACACCTTC.